This T cell receptor beta chain emerged from a study of relationships among human T cell subsets. Points from the study as a whole: Th1, Th2 and regulatory subsets overlapped substantially in CDR3 sequences.

The T cell receptor alpha and beta CDR3 regions were amplified from mRNA by semiquantitative ARM-PCR. In ARM-PCR, communal superprimers followed tagged nested gene-specific primers for exponential amplification. First-round products served as template after exonuclease removal of nested primers. TCRdb re-called the multiplex PCR reads with MiXCR, one entry per CDR3 protein. The data show a few thousand distinct CDR3 sequences, with just over 50% seen just once and 2.8% held by the top ten. CD4+CD25-CD294+ Th2 cells were bead-selected for CD294 once CD4+CD56+ natural killer T cells were depleted. Per the germline V gene, CDR1 is SNHLY and CDR2 is FYNNEI. The CDR3 covers 17 residues. V lost 2 bases, J lost 0 bases, and 16 bases lay in between. This clonotype was seen only a few times. The antigen is unknown.

The chain recombines TRBV2 with TRBJ1-1, with D unclear. The sample taken for sequencing was CD4+ Th2 cells sorted from blood. This TCR came from a man in his forties in good health. CDR3 DNA: TGTGCCAGCAGTGAAACAGTACCTCCCGACGTGAACACTGAAGCTTTCTTT. It is translated as CASSETVPPDVNTEAFF.